The 27 T cell receptor beta chains listed next were all sequenced from one sample in a study of PD-1 blockade in classical Hodgkin lymphoma. Noted time point: newly diagnosed, previously untreated cHL patient sample. Purification of CD4+ T cells from thawed PBMCs was achieved by magnetic negative selection. The data were produced by immunoSEQ multiplex PCR, yet TCRdb's version contains in-frame clones alone and is incomplete. The data contain about 30,000 clones, 88% of them singletons. The specimen was CD4+ T cells from blood. The receptors come from a human donor with classical Hodgkin lymphoma.

The chain uses TRBV11-1 and TRBJ1-4, with D possibly matching TRBD1 (5 bases). This CDR3 has 14 amino acids. Germline V gene sequence: CDR1 SGHAT, CDR2 FQDESV (reference sequence). Trimming pared 3 bases from V and 7 bases from J, leaving 12 bases between. The DNA of the CDR3 is TGTGCCAGCAGCTTCAAGCAGGGCGGTGAAAAACTGTTTTTT. Protein: CASSFKQGGEKLFF.

The J gene is TRBJ2-7, the V gene TRBV28; weak D call: TRBD1 (5 bases). The germline CDR1 and CDR2 sequences are MDHEN and SYDVKM. The CDR3 is made up of 15 amino acids. V was cut by 8 bases and J by 3 bases, with 20 bases left in between. Here the CDR3 DNA reads TGTGCCAGCCAGGGCGGTGCAGCCTATAACTACGAGCAGTACGTC. Translating it yields CASQGGAAYNYEQYV.

The rearrangement joins TRBV11-3 to TRBJ1-2; tentative D call: TRBD1 (5 bases). The V gene lost 1 base and the J gene lost 2 bases, with 17 bases spanning the gap. This CDR3 comprises 17 residues. CDR1 is SGHNT and CDR2 is YENEEA in the germline V gene. The CDR3 nucleotides read TGTGCCAGCAGCTTAGGGCTCCGGGACTCTTGGAACTATGGCTACACCTTC. Protein product: CASSLGLRDSWNYGYTF.

This clone was found a few times. The chain has TRBV27 and TRBJ1-2; 8 nucleotides match TRBD1. The V gene end was trimmed by 10 bases and the J gene end by 2 bases; junction bases not matched to a gene: 9. The CDR3 runs to 14 residues. Germline V lookup: CDR1 MNHEY, CDR2 SMNVEV (reference sequence). The CDR3 sequence: CATRGQAINYGYTF. The CDR3 DNA follows: TGTGCCACGCGGGGACAGGCTATCAACTATGGCTACACCTTC.

V usage is TRBV5-1 and J usage is TRBJ2-1; TRBD2 aligns across 13 bases. V dropped 3 bases and J dropped 8; count of bases not matched to a gene: 8. Germline CDR1 SGHRS, CDR2 YFSETQ. The CDR3 consists of 16 residues. CDR3 nucleotide sequence: TGCGCCAGCAGCTCTGGACTAGCGGGAGATGTCGATGAGCAGTTCTTC. Encoded protein: CASSSGLAGDVDEQFF.

This sequence joins TRBV6-1 and TRBJ1-5, with unresolved D. Germline V gives CDR1 MNHNS, CDR2 SASEGT. This CDR3 is 15 amino acids long. V was trimmed by 7 bases and J by 0 bases, leaving 13 bases between them. CDR3 DNA sequence: TGTGCCAGCACCAGAGGCGGGTATAGCAATCAGCCCCAGCATTTT. Its protein is CASTRGGYSNQPQHF.

The chain joins TRBV9 to TRBJ1-1; D call uncertain. The CDR3 covers 13 residues. Trimming shortened V by 0 bases and J by 3 bases, and 6 bases separated the two germline ends. Germline CDR1 reads SGDLS; CDR2 reads YYNGEE. CDR3 nucleotide sequence: TGTGCCAGCAGCGTAGCCCAATACACTGAAGCTTTCTTT. Encoded protein: CASSVAQYTEAFF.

J is TRBJ2-7 and V is TRBV28; D uncertain. Trimming left V 2 bases short and J 2 bases short, with 10 bases between. The CDR3 totals 14 residues. Germline loops: CDR1 MDHEN, CDR2 SYDVKM. This CDR3 reads CASSLVLSPYEQYV. The DNA of the CDR3 is TGTGCCAGCAGTTTAGTCTTATCCCCCTACGAGCAGTACGTC.

As regards this clone: Other DNA sequences in this sample translate to the same CDR3. The V and J genes are TRBV4-1 and TRBJ1-4; D gene ambiguous. The V end lost 1 base, the J end lost 3 bases, and 6 bases lay between the germline ends. Per the germline V gene, CDR1 is MGHRA and CDR2 is YSYEKL. The CDR3 covers 14 residues. This chain's CDR3 is CASSQGVANEKLFF. The CDR3 nucleotides read TGCGCCAGCAGCCAAGGGGTAGCTAATGAAAAACTGTTTTTT.

The chain recombines TRBV7-6 with TRBJ1-1; tentatively, D is TRBD1 (5 bases). V lost 5 bases to trimming and J lost 7 bases, with 14 bases between them. The germline CDR1 and CDR2 sequences are SGHVS and FNYEAQ. This CDR3 is built from 13 residues. The CDR3: CASSLIDSGEAFF. The CDR3 DNA reads TGTGCCAGCAGCCTAATTGACAGCGGTGAAGCTTTCTTT.

A note on this clone: Sequence at one end of the junction differs from germline and may be a read error. V and J are TRBV18 and TRBJ2-2; D not resolved. Germline V CDR1 and CDR2: KGHSH, LQKENI. The CDR3 sequence is 15 residues long. The CDR3 DNA reads TGTGCCAGCTCATCACCCGTGTCAGCCACCGGGGAGCTGTTTTTT. Amino acids: CASSSPVSATGELFF. The full variable domain, its missing parts supplied by reference TRBV18 and TRBJ2-2, is NAGVMQNPRHLVRRRGQEARLRCSPMKGHSHVYWYRQLPEEGLKFMVYLQKENIIDESGMPKERFSAEFPKEGPSILRIQQVVRGDSAAYFCASSSPVSATGELFFGEGSRLTVL.

The chain links TRBV14 to TRBJ1-2; D is uncertain. Germline V gene data show CDR1 as SGHDN and CDR2 as FVKESK. The CDR3 contains 15 residues. The V and J ends lost 4 bases and 7 bases respectively, with 19 bases between them. CDR3 amino acids: CASSPRPPARGGYTF. The CDR3 DNA reads as TGTGCCAGCAGCCCCCGGCCCCCCGCCCGGGGTGGCTACACCTTC.

The chain has TRBV19 and TRBJ1-5, with 8 bases that match TRBD1. The CDR3 covers 16 residues. V lost 7 bases and J lost 4; bases outside the gene matches: 12. Germline CDR1 LNHDA, CDR2 SQIVND (reference sequence). CDR3 in amino acids: CASTLPHGTGNQPQHF. CDR3 coding DNA: TGTGCCAGTACCCTCCCCCACGGGACAGGTAATCAGCCCCAGCATTTT.

This clone was seen just once. V usage is TRBV27 and J usage is TRBJ2-1, with D possibly TRBD1 on 6 matching bases. Trimming cost V 3 bases and J 7 bases, with 16 bases left between them. The CDR3 loop spans 15 amino acids. CDR1 and CDR2 from the germline V gene are MNHEY and SMNVEV (reference sequence). The CDR3, as DNA: TGTGCCAGCAGTTTCGGCGGACAGATAGGTAATGAGCAGTTCTTC. Translating gives CASSFGGQIGNEQFF.

The chain recombines TRBV19 with TRBJ2-2; 9 bases line up with TRBD2. CDR1 and CDR2 from the germline V gene are LNHDA and SQIVND (reference sequence). The CDR3 spans 15 residues. V shed 0 bases and J 7 bases; nucleotides not matched to a gene: 3. The CDR3 protein is CASSIDRAGGGELFF. The CDR3 DNA follows: TGTGCCAGTAGTATAGATCGAGCGGGGGGCGGGGAGCTGTTTTTT. The full variable domain, its missing parts supplied by reference TRBV19 and TRBJ2-2, is DGGITQSPKYLFRKEGQNVTLSCEQNLNHDAMYWYRQDPGQGLRLIYYSQIVNDFQKGDIAEGYSVSREKKESFPLTVTSAQKNPTAFYLCASSIDRAGGGELFFGEGSRLTVL.

V gene TRBV19 combines with J gene TRBJ1-3; D is perhaps TRBD1 (6 bases). With 2 bases removed from V and 1 base from J, the gap between germline ends came to 6 bases. Germline CDR1 is LNHDA and CDR2 is SQIVND (reference sequence). The CDR3 runs to 14 residues. The chain's CDR3 is CASSITGSGNTIYF. In DNA form, the CDR3 reads TGTGCCAGTAGTATAACAGGGTCTGGAAACACCATATATTTT.

The chain recombines TRBV5-1 with TRBJ2-3; D gene uncertain. V gave up 4 bases and J gave up 0 bases, with 15 bases separating them. The CDR3 has 16 residues. Germline V gives CDR1 SGHRS, CDR2 YFSETQ. The CDR3 spells CASSPLGVPSTDTQYF. CDR3 in DNA: TGCGCCAGCAGCCCCCTAGGAGTTCCTAGCACAGATACGCAGTATTTT. Filled out from reference TRBV5-1 and TRBJ2-3, the complete variable domain reads KAGVTQTPRYLIKTRGQQVTLSCSPISGHRSVSWYQQTPGQGLQFLFEYFSETQRNKGNFPGRFSGRQFSNSRSEMNVSTLELGDSALYLCASSPLGVPSTDTQYFGPGTRLTVL.

V and J are TRBV6-4 and TRBJ2-1; the D gene is possibly TRBD2 (5 bases). The CDR3 covers 15 residues. V lost 4 bases, J lost 1 base, and 11 bases lay in between. The V gene's germline CDR1 is MRHNA and CDR2 SNTAGT. The CDR3 DNA reads TGTGCCAGCAGTGTGGAGGAAGGGTCCTACAATGAGCAGTTCTTC. The encoded protein is CASSVEEGSYNEQFF.

The chain combines TRBV2 with TRBJ2-7; TRBD1 matches at 8 bases. V was clipped by 5 bases and J by 6 bases; unmatched bases: 9. CDR3 size: 14 residues. Germline CDR1 is SNHLY and CDR2 is FYNNEI. The CDR3 DNA follows: TGTGCCAGCAGTCTAGGACAGGGTTGGGCCGAGCAGTACTTC. The encoded protein is CASSLGQGWAEQYF.

J is TRBJ2-7 and V is TRBV7-2, with TRBD1 matching over 8 bases. Trimming cost V 3 bases and J 6 bases; bases outside gene matches: 10. In germline, CDR1 is SGHTA, CDR2 FQGNSA. The CDR3 extends over 15 amino acids. CDR3 in amino acids: CASSLAGQGSIEQYF. The CDR3, as DNA: TGTGCCAGCAGCTTGGCCGGACAGGGTTCGATCGAGCAGTACTTC.

The chain links TRBV28 to TRBJ2-1, with 9 bases aligning to TRBD1. With 8 bases clipped from V and 7 bases from J, the junction kept 12 bases outside the gene matches. This CDR3 is built from 15 residues. Looked up from germline, CDR1 is MDHEN and CDR2 is SYDVKM. CDR3 amino acids: CASGLRDRDTNEQFF. As DNA, the CDR3 is TGTGCCAGCGGTCTTCGGGACAGGGATACGAATGAGCAGTTCTTC.

The V call is TRBV5-1, the J call TRBJ1-1; unclear D gene. This CDR3 spans 13 amino acids. Deletions cut 9 bases from V and 2 bases from J, with 14 bases between. Per the germline V gene, CDR1 is SGHRS and CDR2 is YFSETQ. CDR3 loop: CATLNPLNTEAFF. CDR3 DNA: TGCGCCACTCTAAATCCCCTTAACACTGAAGCTTTCTTT. The whole variable domain, filled in from reference TRBV5-1 and TRBJ1-1, reads KAGVTQTPRYLIKTRGQQVTLSCSPISGHRSVSWYQQTPGQGLQFLFEYFSETQRNKGNFPGRFSGRQFSNSRSEMNVSTLELGDSALYLCATLNPLNTEAFFGQGTRLTVV.

The genes are TRBV9 and TRBJ2-3; D unclear. Trimming took off 4 bases at V and 2 bases at J, with 8 bases between the two ends. The CDR3 runs to 13 residues. Germline assignment: CDR1 SGDLS and CDR2 YYNGEE. The CDR3 here is CASSPISTDTQYF. The CDR3 bases are TGTGCCAGCAGCCCAATATCCACAGATACGCAGTATTTT.

The chain combines TRBV7-8 with TRBJ1-1; 7 bases match TRBD1. Germline CDR1 and CDR2: SGHVS and FQNEAQ. CDR3 size: 15 residues. Germline trimming cut 6 bases from V and 4 bases from J; bases unmatched to any gene: 11. CDR3 nucleotides: TGTGCCAGCAGGGCCACAGGGGCCGGCGGCACTGAAGCTTTCTTT. This encodes CASRATGAGGTEAFF.

This rearrangement joins TRBV11-2 to TRBJ1-1; possibly TRBD1 for D (6 bases). The CDR3 sequence is 14 residues long. Between the trimmed V and J ends, which lost 0 bases and 3 bases, there was a span of 8 bases. Per the germline V gene, CDR1 is SGHAT and CDR2 is FQNNGV. Here the CDR3 DNA reads TGTGCCAGCAGCTTAGATAGGGGGGACACTGAAGCTTTCTTT. It translates to CASSLDRGDTEAFF.

This chain joins TRBV20-1 and TRBJ2-3; D might be TRBD2 (5 bases). Trimming took 3 bases from V and 6 from J, leaving 7 bases between them. This CDR3 comprises 11 residues. Germline lookup yields CDR1 DFQATT and CDR2 SNEGSKA (reference sequence). The CDR3 nucleotides read TGCAGTGCTAGCATAGCGGATACGCAGTATTTT. As protein: CSASIADTQYF.

CDR3 in amino acids: CAISEIAQGRGEKLFF. CDR3 sequence (DNA): TGTGCCATCAGTGAAATTGCTCAGGGGCGAGGAGAAAAACTGTTTTTT. The chain carries TRBV10-3 and TRBJ1-4; possible D gene TRBD1, 6 bases. The CDR3 is 16 amino acids. CDR1 ENHRY and CDR2 SYGVKD come from the germline V gene. V lost 3 bases and J 8 bases, leaving 19 bases between the germline ends.